This T cell receptor beta chain was identified during a study of control samples from healthy donors and cancer patients. Generated by immunoSEQ multiplex PCR, the TCRdb table keeps only in-frame clones and is missing some. The sample shows roughly 220,000 clones, roughly 94% of them seen only once. In its sample, this clone was seen once. This clonotype was sampled from a man aged 50-59 years in good health. Specimen: blood.

The CDR3 here is CASSLNTGQELFF. As DNA, the CDR3 is TGTGCCAGCAGCCTAAACACAGGTCAGGAGCTGTTTTTT. V and J are TRBV11-2 and TRBJ1-4; the D gene is possibly TRBD1 (5 bases). The J call may not be correct, given that the DNA end is closer to TRBJ2-2. This CDR3 spans 13 amino acids. From germline, CDR1 is SGHAT and CDR2 FQNNGV.